The subject of this entry is one T cell receptor beta chain. This clone was counted ten times or more. Its recognized antigen is unknown. The sample holds no much larger clone one base away, and base qualities are not on file. The library relied on PCR. Sequencing was carried out with an Illumina HiSeq 4000. High-throughput sequencing was used to profile the TCR beta-chain CDR3 region of each patient. Per the authors' processing: Drawing on CDR3 differences between clinicopathological groups, the researchers built a classifier meant to tell apart patients with distant-metastatic papillary thyroid cancer. The Shannon index was used to assess repertoire diversity, and the Morisita-Horn index was used to assess tumor-blood repertoire similarity. The public reads were quality trimmed at Q25 with fastp and then assembled into clones with MiXCR by TCRdb, keeping productive beta chains. The V and J calls were not made by the authors but by TCRdb's processing. This sample comprises 25,000 to 35,000 clones, more than 15% of them detected only once. The ten largest clonotypes hold about 4.8% of the sample.

These data belong to a study of metastatic and nonmetastatic thyroid tumors (dated by TCRdb to the early 2020s). Context from the whole study: Repertoires were compared across peripheral blood and tumor or nodule tissue samples from malignant and benign thyroid patients.

V lost 0 bases and J lost 1 base, and the count of bases not matched to a germline gene is 3. The germline V gene gives CDR1 as SGHRS and CDR2 as YFSETQ. The CDR3 has 16 amino acids, counting the end cysteine and phenylalanine. Only the CDR3 part of the read is kept: 48 bases, read in frame from the first base. The paper as a whole reports these results and caveats: TCR beta diversity was reported as significantly higher in malignant tumors than in benign nodules, in both blood and tumor samples.

No patient had received any treatment before thyroid surgery. The study retrospectively analysed patient clinical samples collected from about 2012 to 2018 using T-cell receptor beta sequencing. The chain couples TRBV5-1 to TRBJ2-2, and 7 junction bases match TRBD2. This TCR was sampled from a female donor with papillary thyroid cancer or a benign thyroid nodule (not recorded which). Some clones in this sample may be carry-over from other donors' samples. Sequencing was carried out using blood. The DNA sequence is as follows: TGCGCCAGCAGCTTGGAGCTAGCGGAGAACACCGGGGAGCTGTTTTTT. Translated, this gives CASSLELAENTGELFF.